One and the same sample provided the 30 T cell receptor beta chains below, sequenced in a study of T-cell reconstitution after alpha-beta-depleted transplantation in children. As it was prepared, the TCRbeta library received unique molecular identifiers. Via MiXCR, TCRdb re-called the PCR reads, giving one row per CDR3 protein. The table has about 500,000 distinct CDR3 sequences, about an eighth seen once. This specimen consisted of PBMCs, mostly from graft donor cells, obtained 180 days after TCRalphabeta/CD19-depleted stem cell transplant. Receptors were obtained from a female patient aged 2-9 years who had a stem cell transplant for aplastic anemia, so the T cells may come from the graft donor.

This clonotype showed up just a few times. The V call is TRBV11-2, the J call TRBJ2-1; TRBD2 matches at 11 bases. The V gene end was trimmed by 3 bases and the J gene end by 4 bases; junction bases not matched to a gene: 2. CDR1 SGHAT and CDR2 FQNNGV come from the germline V gene. This CDR3 contains 15 residues. CDR3 sequence (DNA): TGTGCCAGCAGCTTCCCTAGCGGGGGGTACAATGAGCAGTTCTTC. As protein: CASSFPSGGYNEQFF.

This clonotype occurred a few times. The rearrangement uses TRBV20-1 and TRBJ1-1; tentative D call: TRBD1 (6 bases). Germline lookup yields CDR1 DFQATT and CDR2 SNEGSKA (reference sequence). Trimming pared 0 bases from V and 1 base from J, leaving 9 bases between. The CDR3 is 14 residues long. The CDR3 region is CSARDTGSNTEAFF. The CDR3 nucleotides are TGCAGTGCTAGAGATACAGGGTCGAACACTGAAGCTTTCTTT.

The table lists this clonotype with a few counts. The rearrangement uses TRBV28 and TRBJ1-2; D uncertain. This CDR3 comprises 14 residues. Germline V CDR1 and CDR2: MDHEN, SYDVKM. V was cut by 8 bases and J by 5 bases, with 18 bases left in between. The CDR3 region has the DNA TGTGCCAGCTGGTACACGAGCGAGCTATATGGCTACACCTTC. Amino acid sequence: CASWYTSELYGYTF.

This clonotype came up a few times. The rearrangement joins TRBV6-1 to TRBJ1-5; unclear D gene. This CDR3 is built from 14 residues. V lost 5 bases and J lost 3, with 11 bases in between. The germline CDR1 and CDR2 sequences are MNHNS and SASEGT. The CDR3 sequence: CASSPLGYNQPQHF. In DNA, the CDR3 is TGTGCCAGCAGTCCCCTAGGTTACAATCAGCCCCAGCATTTT.

This chain uses TRBV7-2 with TRBJ1-5; D not certain. The CDR3 spans 15 residues. The ends were cut back, 3 bases at V and 3 bases at J, with 12 bases in the middle. Germline V gene data show CDR1 as SGHTA and CDR2 as FQGNSA. CDR3 residues: CASSFGDTPNQPQHF. The CDR3 nucleotides are TGTGCCAGCAGCTTCGGCGACACCCCCAATCAGCCCCAGCATTTT.

The rearrangement links TRBV5-6 to TRBJ2-1, with 8 bases matching TRBD2. This CDR3 is 15 amino acids long. After removal of 2 bases from V and 6 bases from J, the junction contained 7 bases not matched to a gene. The germline V gene has CDR1 SGHDT and CDR2 YYEEEE. CDR3 DNA: TGTGCCAGCAGCTTACCTAGCGGGCCCGTCAATGAGCAGTTCTTC. It encodes CASSLPSGPVNEQFF.

V gene TRBV27 combines with J gene TRBJ1-2, with a weak D call TRBD1 (6 bases). The CDR3 has 19 amino acids. Looked up from germline, CDR1 is MNHEY and CDR2 is SMNVEV (reference sequence). The ends were cut back, 4 bases at V and 5 bases at J, with 29 bases in the middle. The CDR3 sequence is CASSSIGPSQGRAGYGYTF. Here the CDR3 DNA reads TGTGCCAGCAGTTCTATCGGGCCCTCACAGGGTAGGGCTGGATATGGCTACACCTTC.

This clonotype has ten or more counts. The chain is built from TRBV7-2 and TRBJ2-1; tentatively, D is TRBD2 (6 bases). CDR1 SGHTA and CDR2 FQGNSA come from the germline V gene. Trimming cost V 4 bases and J 3 bases, with 10 bases left between them. This CDR3 is 14 amino acids long. The CDR3 loop is CASSYGTVYNEQFF. The CDR3, as DNA: TGTGCCAGCAGCTACGGGACTGTCTACAATGAGCAGTTCTTC.

This clonotype was seen ten or more times. The CDR3 DNA sequence: TGCAGTGCTAGTAGGCTAGCGAATTCCTACAATGAGCAGTTCTTC. The encoded protein is CSASRLANSYNEQFF. V usage is TRBV20-1 and J usage is TRBJ2-1, with D perhaps matching TRBD2 (6 bases). In germline, CDR1 is DFQATT, CDR2 SNEGSKA (reference sequence). There are 15 residues in the CDR3. Trimming took 3 bases from V and 1 from J, leaving 13 bases between them.

The V gene is TRBV6-1, the J gene TRBJ1-3; no reliable D call. Germline CDR1 MNHNS, CDR2 SASEGT. V was cut by 6 bases and J by 4 bases, with 10 bases left in between. CDR3 length: 13 residues. CDR3: CASSGPHGNTIYF. The CDR3 DNA sequence: TGTGCCAGCAGCGGGCCTCACGGAAACACCATATATTTT.

This clonotype has just a few counts. The chain employs TRBV12-3 or TRBV12-4 and TRBJ1-2; D might be TRBD1 (5 bases). This CDR3 spans 14 amino acids. V was pared by 8 bases and J by 4 bases, with 17 bases between. CDR3 in DNA: TGTGCCAGCCGTAGTTTGGCAGGGATCTATGGCTACACCTTC. Protein product: CASRSLAGIYGYTF.

The chain joins TRBV20-1 to TRBJ1-5; possibly TRBD1 for D (5 bases). The length of the CDR3 is 16 residues. V lost 4 bases to trimming and J lost 0 bases, with 16 bases between them. In germline, CDR1 is DFQATT, CDR2 SNEGSKA (reference sequence). This CDR3 reads CSATGPSYYSNQPQHF. In DNA, the CDR3 is TGCAGTGCTACGGGACCGAGCTACTATAGCAATCAGCCCCAGCATTTT.

This clonotype was detected many times. V usage is TRBV15 and J usage is TRBJ2-7; D not certain. V lost 1 base to trimming and J lost 5 bases, with 9 bases between them. The CDR3 has 13 amino acids. Germline-derived CDR1 and CDR2 are LNHNV and YYDKDF (reference sequence). As DNA, the CDR3 is TGTGCCACCAGCAGAGGAAGGGAAGACGAGCAGTACGTC. Translated, it gives CATSRGREDEQYV.

The chain links TRBV7-2 to TRBJ2-1, with 7 bases lining up with TRBD2. There are 14 residues in the CDR3. Trimming took 4 bases from V and 8 from J; bases not matched to a gene: 8. CDR1 and CDR2 (germline): SGHTA, FQGNSA. The CDR3 sequence: CASSSRTRFHEQFF. The CDR3, as DNA: TGTGCCAGCAGCTCTCGGACTAGGTTTCATGAGCAGTTCTTC.

This clonotype was counted between two and nine times. The chain uses TRBV4-3 and TRBJ2-7; 12 nucleotides agree with TRBD1. Germline loops: CDR1 LGHNA, CDR2 YSLEER. The CDR3 has 15 amino acids. Unmatched junction bases numbered 4, after V lost 4 bases and J lost 3 bases. The CDR3 DNA sequence: TGCGCCAGCAGCCTGGGGACAGGGGGCAACTACGAGCAGTACTTC. It translates to CASSLGTGGNYEQYF.

The chain links TRBV5-1 to TRBJ2-1, with no clear D. The CDR3 runs to 13 residues. Trimming took off 4 bases at V and 9 bases at J, with 14 bases between the two ends. CDR1 and CDR2 from the germline V gene are SGHRS and YFSETQ. The CDR3 DNA follows: TGCGCCAGCAGCCCGGTTTTCTATGCTGAGCAGTTCTTC. Residues: CASSPVFYAEQFF.

The chain uses TRBV5-6 and TRBJ2-7, with D maybe TRBD2 (6 bases). The CDR3 is made up of 15 amino acids. CDR1 SGHDT and CDR2 YYEEEE come from the germline V gene. Trimming cost V 1 base and J 3 bases, with 14 bases left between them. The CDR3 sequence: CASSLSGFAGYEQYF. In nucleotides, the CDR3 is TGTGCCAGCAGCTTGAGCGGGTTCGCGGGCTACGAGCAGTACTTC.

The rearrangement joins TRBV3-1 to TRBJ2-6; tentatively, D is TRBD1 (6 bases). The V gene's germline CDR1 is LGHDT and CDR2 YNNKEL (reference sequence). Between the trimmed V and J ends, which lost 8 bases and 1 base, there was a span of 9 bases. This CDR3 region has 14 residues. Written as DNA, the CDR3 is TGTGCCAGCGGGGACATATCTGGGGCCAACGTCCTGACTTTC. Protein sequence: CASGDISGANVLTF.

The chain uses TRBV7-2 and TRBJ2-7, with 11 positions matching TRBD2. Germline values: CDR1 SGHTA, CDR2 FQGNSA. CDR3 length: 15 amino acids. The junction had 13 bases not matched to a gene; V was cut back by 6 bases and J by 9 bases. In DNA form, the CDR3 reads TGTGCCAGCAGTTCAACCGGGACTAGCGGTGATGGGCAGTACTTC. This translates into CASSSTGTSGDGQYF.

This clonotype has ten or more counts. The chain has TRBV5-1 and TRBJ2-5, with a possible D match to TRBD2 (6 bases). This CDR3 contains 15 residues. The V gene lost 3 bases and the J gene lost 2 bases, with 14 bases spanning the gap. Germline CDR1 SGHRS, CDR2 YFSETQ. The CDR3 reads CASSWEAGSQETQYF. The CDR3 DNA reads TGCGCCAGCAGCTGGGAGGCAGGATCGCAAGAGACCCAGTACTTC.

This chain connects TRBV19 to TRBJ2-1; 7 bases align to TRBD2. The CDR3 runs 17 residues. The V gene's germline CDR1 is LNHDA and CDR2 SQIVND (reference sequence). With V trimmed by 4 bases and J by 3 bases, 12 bases remained unmatched. CDR3 nucleotides: TGTGCCAGTAGTAGCCCCCGACTAGCAATGGGCTACAATGAGCAGTTCTTC. Its protein product is CASSSPRLAMGYNEQFF.

The CDR3 sequence: CASSEGREQYV. Written as DNA, the CDR3 is TGTGCCAGCAGTGAGGGACGCGAGCAGTACGTC. This chain joins TRBV25-1 and TRBJ2-7, with D possibly being TRBD1 or TRBD2 (5 bases each). V lost 3 bases, J lost 6 bases, and 6 bases lay in between. CDR1 and CDR2 (germline): MGHDK, SYGVNS. The CDR3 runs 11 residues.

This chain uses TRBV19 with TRBJ1-5; D unresolved. Between the trimmed V and J ends, which lost 2 bases and 4 bases, there was a span of 9 bases. CDR1 and CDR2 from the germline V gene are LNHDA and SQIVND (reference sequence). CDR3 length equals 14 residues. CDR3 sequence reads: CASSIQMRNQPQHF. Written as DNA, the CDR3 is TGTGCCAGTAGTATACAGATGCGTAATCAGCCCCAGCATTTT.

The chain employs TRBV21-1 and TRBJ2-3; whether TRBD1, the table's D call, matches the DNA was not checked. TRBV21-1 represents a pseudogene. The CDR3 has 15 residues. CDR3 sequence reads: CASSRAGAVTDTQYF. The CDR3 nucleotides read TGTGCCAGCAGCCGGGCGGGGGCGGTCACAGATACGCAGTATTTT.

The V gene is TRBV15, the J gene TRBJ2-7; tentatively, D is TRBD2 (5 bases). The CDR3 sequence is 15 residues long. Germline V gene lookup returns CDR1 LNHNV and CDR2 YYDKDF (reference sequence). Trimming took off 0 bases at V and 7 bases at J, with 16 bases between the two ends. CDR3 loop: CATSRDVHTRGEQYF. Written as DNA, the CDR3 is TGTGCCACCAGCAGAGATGTCCACACCCGGGGAGAGCAGTACTTC.

The chain links TRBV20-1 to TRBJ2-1, with 14 bases identical to TRBD2. After removal of 3 bases from V and 5 bases from J, the junction contained 6 bases not matched to a gene. This CDR3 contains 16 residues. Germline assignment: CDR1 DFQATT and CDR2 SNEGSKA (reference sequence). CDR3 amino acids: CSARDGLAGGNNEQFF. The DNA for the CDR3 is TGCAGTGCTAGGGATGGACTAGCGGGAGGAAACAATGAGCAGTTCTTC.

The V call is TRBV14, the J call TRBJ1-5; D gene ambiguous. The CDR3 consists of 17 residues. Trimming pared 4 bases from V and 0 bases from J, leaving 16 bases between. CDR1 is SGHDN, CDR2 FVKESK, per germline. The CDR3 sequence: CASSPLLWEGSNQPQHF. DNA for the CDR3: TGTGCCAGCAGCCCCCTATTGTGGGAGGGTAGCAATCAGCCCCAGCATTTT. The entire variable domain, with the rest obtained from reference TRBV14 and TRBJ1-5, is as follows: EAGVTQFPSHSVIEKGQTVTLRCDPISGHDNLYWYRRVMGKEIKFLLHFVKESKQDESGMPNNRFLAERTGGTYSTLKVQPAELEDSGVYFCASSPLLWEGSNQPQHFGDGTRLSIL.

This clonotype has only a few counts. This chain connects TRBV28 to TRBJ1-1; D remains unclear. Germline V gene sequence: CDR1 MDHEN, CDR2 SYDVKM. V lost 7 bases and J lost 3, with 24 bases in between. This CDR3 region has 17 residues. This CDR3 is CASNSGGFWRVDTEAFF. Here the CDR3 DNA reads TGTGCCAGCAATTCTGGAGGTTTTTGGCGAGTTGACACTGAAGCTTTCTTT.

This clonotype was observed many times. J is TRBJ2-3 and V is TRBV7-3; possible D gene TRBD1, 5 bases. Germline V CDR1 and CDR2: SGHTA, FQGTGA. The V end was cut by 5 bases, the J end by 2 bases, with 11 bases between. The CDR3 length is 14 residues. CDR3 sequence reads: CASSLTATTDTQYF. CDR3 sequence (DNA): TGTGCCAGCAGCCTGACAGCGACCACAGATACGCAGTATTTT.

This clonotype came up a few times. The CDR3 DNA follows: TGTGCCAGCAGCCTCACGGACTGGTACAATGAGCAGTTCTTC. This encodes CASSLTDWYNEQFF. The V and J genes are TRBV14 and TRBJ2-1; possible D gene TRBD2, 5 bases. This CDR3 contains 14 residues. Trimming pared 4 bases from V and 4 bases from J, leaving 11 bases between. CDR1 and CDR2 (germline): SGHDN, FVKESK.